These 5 T cell receptor beta chains were sequenced from one sample in a study of blood T cell repertoires in COVID-19. TCRdb's table, derived via immunoSEQ multiplex PCR, lists solely in-frame clones and lacks some. The table has 150,000 or so clones, 80% seen once. Sequences were obtained from peripheral blood. These TCRs come from a man between 60 and 75 years old with acute or convalescent COVID-19.

This clone was counted only a few times. The chain has TRBV19 and TRBJ2-7; TRBD1 matches at 12 bases. J was trimmed by 6 bases and V by 9 bases; bases with no gene match: 3. CDR1 and CDR2 from the germline V gene are LNHDA and SQIVND (reference sequence). CDR3 size: 12 residues. This chain's CDR3 is CASGTGGGEQYF. The CDR3, as DNA: TGTGCCAGCGGGACAGGGGGCGGCGAGCAGTACTTC.

The chain uses TRBV9 and TRBJ1-3; possibly TRBD1 for D (5 bases). Germline CDR1 SGDLS, CDR2 YYNGEE. The CDR3 contains 17 residues. V was cut by 4 bases and J by 1 base, with 18 bases left in between. The CDR3 loop is CASSPRDSTNSGNTIYF. The CDR3 DNA sequence: TGTGCCAGCAGCCCCCGCGACAGCACCAATTCTGGAAACACCATATATTTT.

This clone was picked up one time. The V call is TRBV9, the J call TRBJ2-5; TRBD2 matches at 8 bases. Germline V gene data show CDR1 as SGDLS and CDR2 as YYNGEE. The CDR3 is 17 amino acids. The junction had 15 bases not matched to a gene; V was cut back by 3 bases and J by 5 bases. The CDR3 DNA reads as TGTGCCAGCAGCGCCGGTGAGTCAGCGGGAGTTGGGGAGACCCAGTACTTC. Translation: CASSAGESAGVGETQYF.

This sequence joins TRBV6-6 and TRBJ1-2; TRBD1 might be the D (5 bases). Per germline, CDR1 MNHNY and CDR2 SVGAGI (reference sequence). The CDR3 runs to 15 residues. Trimming pared 0 bases from V and 4 bases from J, leaving 12 bases between. Here the CDR3 DNA reads TGTGCCAGCAGTTACTCGATACGGCAGGGCTATGGCTACACCTTC. As protein: CASSYSIRQGYGYTF.

The J gene is TRBJ2-3, the V gene TRBV2, with 12 bases identical to TRBD2. The CDR3 consists of 15 residues. The germline V gene encodes CDR1 SNHLY and CDR2 FYNNEI. The V gene end was trimmed by 6 bases and the J gene end by 3 bases; junction bases not matched to a gene: 4. CDR3 in DNA: TGTGCCAGCAGCGATACTAGCGGGAGGACAGATACGCAGTATTTT. Amino acids: CASSDTSGRTDTQYF.